The 24 T cell receptor beta chains below were found in one sample sequenced in a study of early stage breast cancer tumors. Profiling relied on immunoSEQ multiplex PCR, and the TCRdb table lists in-frame clones only, not all of them. The sample carries under 45,000 clones, about two thirds recorded once. The specimen was blood. Source of these receptors: a person aged 45 to 59 with breast cancer.

This clone turned up a few times. The chain is built from TRBV11-2 and TRBJ1-1; 7 nucleotides align to TRBD1. The germline CDR1 and CDR2 sequences are SGHAT and FQNNGV. The CDR3 loop spans 15 amino acids. The trim removed 5 bases at V and 2 bases at J, leaving 8 bases unmatched. CDR3 protein: CASSADRDLNTEAFF. Here the CDR3 DNA reads TGTGCCAGCAGCGCAGACAGGGACCTTAACACTGAAGCTTTCTTT.

The chain uses TRBV5-1 and TRBJ2-5; 12 bases line up with TRBD2. V lost 4 bases, J lost 5 bases, and 9 bases stayed unmatched. The CDR3 is made up of 16 amino acids. The germline CDR1 and CDR2 sequences are SGHRS and YFSETQ. Here the CDR3 DNA reads TGCGCCAGCAGCCCCGCTAGCGGGGGGGCGATGGAGACCCAGTACTTC. Translated, it gives CASSPASGGAMETQYF.

This clone was counted only a few times. The gene calls are TRBV18 and TRBJ1-3; TRBD1 might be the D (6 bases). V lost 6 bases to trimming and J lost 0 bases, with 12 bases between them. Germline values: CDR1 KGHSH, CDR2 LQKENI. This CDR3 comprises 15 residues. The CDR3, as DNA: TGTGCCAGCTCCCAAGGGGGGGCCTCTGGAAACACCATATATTTT. It translates to CASSQGGASGNTIYF.

This chain links TRBV6-1 with TRBJ1-4, with a weak D call TRBD1 (6 bases). Germline-derived CDR1 and CDR2 are MNHNS and SASEGT. This CDR3 spans 12 amino acids. The V gene lost 6 bases and the J gene lost 10 bases, with 12 bases spanning the gap. The CDR3 region has the DNA TGTGCCAGCAGCGAGGGGGTGTCAAAACTGTTTTTT. Translation gives CASSEGVSKLFF.

The chain is built from TRBV9 and TRBJ2-3, with D hard to call. Trimming removed 0 bases at V and 3 bases at J, with 11 bases between. The CDR3 is 15 amino acids. Germline-derived CDR1 and CDR2 are SGDLS and YYNGEE. The CDR3 loop is CASSVGLAATDTQYF. DNA of the CDR3: TGTGCCAGCAGCGTAGGACTGGCGGCAACAGATACGCAGTATTTT.

The chain joins TRBV5-6 to TRBJ1-5; D uncertain. CDR3 length equals 15 residues. Germline values: CDR1 SGHDT, CDR2 YYEEEE. Deletions cut 4 bases from V and 6 bases from J, with 17 bases between. The CDR3 loop is CASSTERTLPQPQHF. The CDR3 DNA reads TGTGCCAGCAGCACAGAACGGACTTTACCTCAGCCCCAGCATTTT. Full variable domain (outside the CDR3, taken from reference TRBV5-6 and TRBJ1-5): DAGVTQSPTHLIKTRGQQVTLRCSPKSGHDTVSWYQQALGQGPQFIFQYYEEEERQRGNFPDRFSGHQFPNYSSELNVNALLLGDSALYLCASSTERTLPQPQHFGDGTRLSIL.

V and J are TRBV4-3 and TRBJ2-1, with 8 bases matching TRBD2. CDR1 LGHNA and CDR2 YSLEER come from the germline V gene. CDR3 size: 15 residues. Germline trimming cut 1 base from V and 6 bases from J; bases unmatched to any gene: 5. The CDR3 region has the DNA TGCGCCAGCAGCCAAGCCGGGGGGGCCTCCAATGAGCAGTTCTTC. This sequence encodes CASSQAGGASNEQFF.

V usage is TRBV7-9 and J usage is TRBJ2-7, with 10 bases fitting TRBD2. CDR3 size: 16 residues. The V segment lost 0 bases and the J segment 1 base; nucleotides outside the gene matches: 3. CDR1 SEHNR and CDR2 FQNEAQ come from the germline V gene (reference sequence). The CDR3 loop is CASSLAASGSSYEQYF. CDR3 DNA: TGTGCCAGCAGCTTAGCTGCTAGCGGGAGTTCCTACGAGCAGTACTTC.

V is TRBV2 and J is TRBJ1-5; 9 nucleotides match TRBD1. This CDR3 contains 16 residues. V lost 7 bases and J lost 6; bases outside the gene matches: 13. Looked up from germline, CDR1 is SNHLY and CDR2 is FYNNEI. The CDR3 loop reads CASTKSRDRVPQPQHF. Written as DNA, the CDR3 is TGTGCCAGCACCAAGTCCCGGGACAGGGTCCCTCAGCCCCAGCATTTT.

This clone was observed a handful of times. The V and J genes are TRBV27 and TRBJ1-1, with D perhaps TRBD1 (6 bases). The CDR3 spans 14 residues. The germline gives CDR1 MNHEY, CDR2 SMNVEV (reference sequence). Trimming stripped 6 bases from V and 5 bases from J, with 16 bases between. The CDR3 DNA follows: TGTGCCAGCAGCCGAACAGGGATCGGGACTGAAGCTTTCTTT. It encodes CASSRTGIGTEAFF.

This clone showed up just a few times. V usage is TRBV7-3 and J usage is TRBJ2-1; perhaps TRBD2 as D (5 bases). The CDR3 sequence is 13 residues long. Trimming removed 4 bases at V and 8 bases at J, with 12 bases between. Germline CDR1 is SGHTA and CDR2 is FQGTGA. As DNA, the CDR3 is TGTGCCAGCAGCTCTAGTCTGAGGGATGAGCAGTTCTTC. Translating it yields CASSSSLRDEQFF.

This clone has only a few counts. The rearrangement uses TRBV5-4 and TRBJ2-7; D remains unclear. This CDR3 has 11 residues. V was cut by 0 bases and J by 6 bases, with 4 bases left in between. The germline V gene encodes CDR1 SGHNT and CDR2 YYREEE (reference sequence). The CDR3 DNA follows: TGTGCCAGCAGCTTGGGGGGCGAGCAGTACGTC. It codes for CASSLGGEQYV.

This clone was observed a handful of times. The J gene is TRBJ1-1, the V gene TRBV6-1, with unresolved D. The CDR3 consists of 13 residues. Germline lookup yields CDR1 MNHNS and CDR2 SASEGT. V lost 7 bases and J 2 bases, leaving 11 bases between the germline ends. The CDR3 DNA sequence: TGTGCCAGCACGGGGAACCAAAACACTGAAGCTTTCTTT. This gives the protein CASTGNQNTEAFF.

Of note for this clone: The same CDR3 is also encoded by other DNA sequences in this sample. The chain joins TRBV6-1 to TRBJ1-2; possibly TRBD1 for D (5 bases). The germline CDR1 and CDR2 sequences are MNHNS and SASEGT. The V and J ends lost 1 base and 5 bases respectively, with 11 bases between them. The CDR3 extends over 14 amino acids. CDR3: CASSEVGGDYGYTF. The CDR3 DNA is TGTGCCAGCAGTGAAGTCGGAGGGGATTATGGCTACACCTTC.

The V gene is TRBV14, the J gene TRBJ1-6, with TRBD1 identical over 10 bases. CDR1 SGHDN and CDR2 FVKESK come from the germline V gene. V shed 1 base, J shed 9 bases, and the junction held 6 bases outside the gene matches. The CDR3 has 16 residues. CDR3 coding DNA: TGTGCCAGCAGCCAAGGACCCGGGACAGGGGTTTCACCCCTCCACTTT. Protein sequence: CASSQGPGTGVSPLHF.

This chain uses TRBV23-1 with TRBJ1-1, with 9 bases matching TRBD1. TRBV23-1 is marked as an open reading frame, function uncertain. V was clipped by 4 bases and J by 5 bases; unmatched bases: 17. CDR3 length equals 18 residues. The CDR3 region is CASSPRTSWDRVGTEAFF. The CDR3, as DNA: TGCGCCAGCAGTCCTAGGACGTCTTGGGACAGGGTGGGGACTGAAGCTTTCTTT.

The sample holds a few counts of this clone. The J gene is TRBJ1-4, the V gene TRBV9; 10 bases line up with TRBD1. The junction had 8 bases not matched to a gene; V was cut back by 4 bases and J by 5 bases. Germline V gene sequence: CDR1 SGDLS, CDR2 YYNGEE. The CDR3 spans 16 residues. CDR3 nucleotide sequence: TGTGCCAGCAGCCCCACGCCGGGACAGGGGAATGAAAAACTGTTTTTT. This sequence encodes CASSPTPGQGNEKLFF.

The J gene is TRBJ2-7, the V gene TRBV5-1; TRBD2 aligns across 9 bases. CDR3 size: 16 residues. V shed 4 bases, J shed 2 bases, and the junction held 10 bases outside the gene matches. Germline CDR1 is SGHRS and CDR2 is YFSETQ. CDR3 nucleotide sequence: TGCGCCAGCAGCAACATGACTAGCGGCACTCCCTACGAGCAGTACTTC. This translates into CASSNMTSGTPYEQYF.

This clone was seen a single time. The V gene is TRBV7-2, the J gene TRBJ2-1; 8 bases fit TRBD2. The CDR3 covers 15 residues. Losses at the gene ends were 1 base for V and 2 bases for J; bases not matched to a gene: 1. Germline V gene sequence: CDR1 SGHTA, CDR2 FQGNSA. The chain's CDR3 is CASSLGTSPYNEQFF. The CDR3 DNA is TGTGCCAGCAGCTTAGGGACTAGCCCCTACAATGAGCAGTTCTTC.

V usage is TRBV7-9 and J usage is TRBJ1-3; tentatively, D is TRBD1 (6 bases). The CDR3 is 14 residues long. CDR1 and CDR2 from the germline V gene are SEHNR and FQNEAQ (reference sequence). V was cut by 1 base and J by 8 bases, with 12 bases left in between. This CDR3 is CASSLGARGHTIYF. Here the CDR3 DNA reads TGTGCCAGCAGCTTAGGTGCCAGGGGCCACACCATATATTTT.

The chain uses TRBV2 and TRBJ2-1; D gene ambiguous. The CDR3 extends over 12 amino acids. CDR1 is SNHLY and CDR2 is FYNNEI in the germline V gene. Deletions cut 6 bases from V and 6 bases from J, with 9 bases between. This CDR3 is CASSPSGNEQFF. CDR3 bases: TGTGCCAGCAGCCCTTCGGGCAATGAGCAGTTCTTC.

The rearrangement links TRBV6-5 to TRBJ2-7; weak D call: TRBD2 (6 bases). The CDR3 spans 13 residues. V was clipped by 6 bases and J by 7 bases, with 16 bases between them. CDR1 is MNHEY and CDR2 is SVGAGI in the germline V gene. As DNA, the CDR3 is TGTGCCAGCAGGCCGGGCAGTGCGGGGGAGCAGTACGTC. It is translated as CASRPGSAGEQYV.

This CDR3 reads CAISGSLAGADTQYF. The CDR3 DNA reads as TGTGCCATCAGTGGGTCACTAGCGGGAGCAGATACGCAGTATTTT. This chain joins TRBV10-3 and TRBJ2-3; 11 nucleotides align to TRBD2. Trimming at V came to 4 bases and at J to 4 bases, leaving 4 bases not matched to a gene. This CDR3 spans 15 amino acids. Germline V gives CDR1 ENHRY, CDR2 SYGVKD.

The rearrangement joins TRBV19 to TRBJ2-5; 8 bases agree with TRBD1. Germline V CDR1 and CDR2: LNHDA, SQIVND (reference sequence). This CDR3 region has 16 residues. The V and J ends lost 5 bases and 5 bases, in that order; junction bases with no gene match: 13. This chain's CDR3 is CASSSGGQAFTETQYF. DNA for the CDR3: TGTGCCAGTAGTTCCGGGGGACAGGCTTTTACGGAGACCCAGTACTTC.